This TCR beta chain was sequenced in a study of blood T cells in healthy people across ages. General observations from the study: While age rose, TCR beta diversity per million T cells dropped in a roughly linear way.

Peripheral blood, roughly 9.3 milliliters per donor, was collected. PBMCs, at least 6 million per sample, were isolated. With a J-beta primer mix and a sample-barcoded 5' primer, a second PCR ran 7 to 11 cycles. Every cDNA molecule bore a tag from a template-switch adaptor containing 12 random nucleotides. TCRdb fed the 5' RACE reads into MiXCR, producing one record per CDR3 protein. This sample has 1.8 million or so distinct CDR3 sequences, with around 42% found just once. This clonotype was picked up a small number of times. Its antigen remains unidentified. This TCR was recovered from a human donor in good health. Sequencing was performed on blood.

The CDR3 coding sequence is TGTGCCAGCAGCTTGTGGTCAGGGGGAGGAAATGAGCAGTTCTTC. The encoded protein is CASSLWSGGGNEQFF. The chain uses TRBV7-2 and TRBJ2-1, with a weak D call TRBD1 (7 bases). CDR3 size: 15 residues. CDR1 is SGHTA, CDR2 FQGNSA, per germline. V lost 3 bases to trimming and J lost 7 bases, with 16 bases between them. Full variable domain (missing parts from reference TRBV7-2 and TRBJ2-1): GAGVSQSPSNKVTEKGKDVELRCDPISGHTALYWYRQSLGQGLEFLIYFQGNSAPDKSGLPSDRFSAERTGGSVSTLTIQRTQQEDSAVYLCASSLWSGGGNEQFFGPGTRLTVL.